A selection of T cell receptor beta chains follows, all from one sample in a study of control samples from healthy donors and cancer patients. Clones were read by immunoSEQ multiplex PCR, and TCRdb kept only the in-frame ones, dropping some. The profile shows some 150,000 clones, roughly 94% of them singletons. The specimen was blood. Every receptor here comes from a man aged 35-49 years in good health. The conserved cysteine and the conserved F or W are not part of the CDR3 here. Each record gives: J gene, V gene, clone size, CDR3 protein. Clone size appears in some rows only: once, few, many, or a class for an expanded clone.

j_gene: TRBJ1-5
v_gene: TRBV2
abundance: -
CDR3aa: ASSRREGNQPQH

j_gene: TRBJ2-1
v_gene: TRBV5-4
abundance: -
CDR3aa: ASSLGTGLNEQF

j_gene: TRBJ1-1
v_gene: TRBV5-1
abundance: -
CDR3aa: ASSLQIGRRDTEAF

j_gene: TRBJ1-2
v_gene: TRBV14
abundance: -
CDR3aa: ASSLGTGLNGYT

j_gene: TRBJ2-7
v_gene: TRBV18
abundance: -
CDR3aa: ASSPGTGPYEQY

j_gene: TRBJ2-1
v_gene: TRBV10-3
abundance: -
CDR3aa: AISERGRESGYEQF

j_gene: TRBJ2-7
v_gene: TRBV4-3
abundance: -
CDR3aa: ASSQSSGHYEQY

j_gene: TRBJ1-3
v_gene: TRBV9
abundance: -
CDR3aa: ASSVAPPGAGNTIY

j_gene: TRBJ2-6
v_gene: TRBV11-2
abundance: once
CDR3aa: ASRMSGANSGANVLT

j_gene: TRBJ1-1
v_gene: TRBV7-9
abundance: -
CDR3aa: ASTLSTEAF

j_gene: TRBJ1-1
v_gene: TRBV19
abundance: -
CDR3aa: ASTGTPTEAF

j_gene: TRBJ1-3
v_gene: TRBV18
abundance: -
CDR3aa: ASSPPDGQGAPGNTIY

j_gene: TRBJ2-5
v_gene: TRBV6-5
abundance: -
CDR3aa: ASSSDRGWGETQY

j_gene: TRBJ2-5
v_gene: TRBV3-1/TRBV3-2
abundance: once
CDR3aa: ASSQVEAGLAETQY

j_gene: TRBJ2-5
v_gene: TRBV30
abundance: -
CDR3aa: AWGTGVTGGSETQY

j_gene: TRBJ1-6
v_gene: TRBV6-6
abundance: -
CDR3aa: ASTQNGRGNSPLH

j_gene: TRBJ2-7
v_gene: TRBV24-1
abundance: once
CDR3aa: ATSDWAQRTGISYEQY

j_gene: TRBJ1-2
v_gene: TRBV9
abundance: -
CDR3aa: ASQGDPYGYT

j_gene: TRBJ1-3
v_gene: TRBV4-1
abundance: -
CDR3aa: ASSPGHSSGNTIY

j_gene: TRBJ2-7
v_gene: TRBV2
abundance: -
CDR3aa: ASSEVPSYEQY